This T cell receptor beta chain is drawn from a study of CD8 T cells in Susac syndrome. The RNA, about 0.45 to 1 ug, was put through reverse transcription using random hexamers. Amplification of TCR beta CDR3 by immunoSEQ multiplex PCR spanned 54 Vbeta and 13 Jbeta. Using its own MiXCR run on the immunoSEQ multiplex PCR reads, TCRdb lists one record per CDR3 protein. This table has some 200,000 distinct CDR3 sequences, about 94% appearing once. Negative magnetic isolation gave CD8+ and CD4+ cells; FACS enriched CD8+ TEMRA. General study findings and limits: TCR sequencing and HLA analysis covered a relatively small number of individuals.

A note on this clonotype: The target antigen is unknown.

Trimming took 0 bases from V and 6 from J, leaving 14 bases between them. CDR1 and CDR2 (germline): LGHNA, YNFKEQ. This CDR3 spans 15 amino acids. The chain is built from TRBV4-2 and TRBJ1-1; possible D gene TRBD1, 6 bases. The receptor was derived from a human donor with multiple sclerosis. The sample consisted of CD8+ T cells from PBMCs. CDR3 sequence reads: CASSQDSGGNPEAFF. Here the CDR3 DNA reads TGTGCCAGCAGCCAAGATAGCGGGGGCAACCCTGAAGCTTTCTTT.